Listed here are 21 T cell receptor beta chains from one sample, sequenced in a study of identifying expanded T cells in peripheral blood. Method: immunoSEQ multiplex PCR; TCRdb's copy keeps in-frame clones and lacks some. The sample yields approximately 58,000 clones, around 90% seen once. Sequencing was performed on blood. Receptors originate from a person aged 18 to 70 in good health.

This chain uses TRBV6-5 with TRBJ2-7, with TRBD2 identical over 7 bases. Trimming at V came to 0 bases and at J to 2 bases, leaving 4 bases not matched to a gene. The CDR3 is 15 residues long. Germline values: CDR1 MNHEY, CDR2 SVGAGI. In DNA form, the CDR3 reads TGTGCCAGCAGTTACTCGGCTAGCGGAACCTACGAGCAGTACTTC. Translated, it gives CASSYSASGTYEQYF.

This chain uses TRBV11-2 with TRBJ2-1; 8 nucleotides match TRBD2. CDR3 length: 16 residues. Germline V gene sequence: CDR1 SGHAT, CDR2 FQNNGV. The ends lost 1 base at V and 2 bases at J; junction bases unmatched: 4. CDR3 in DNA: TGTGCCAGCAGCTTAGTTCCGGGAGGGCCCTACAATGAGCAGTTCTTC. It translates to CASSLVPGGPYNEQFF.

This clone was picked up one time. This chain joins TRBV15 and TRBJ1-1, with 7 bases lining up with TRBD1. After removal of 6 bases from V and 6 bases from J, the junction contained 13 bases not matched to a gene. The germline V gene has CDR1 LNHNV and CDR2 YYDKDF (reference sequence). The CDR3 is 15 amino acids. The CDR3 protein is CATSEKTGYIAEAFF. The CDR3 DNA reads TGTGCCACCAGTGAAAAGACAGGGTACATAGCTGAAGCTTTCTTT.

V usage is TRBV19 and J usage is TRBJ1-4; tentative D call: TRBD1 (5 bases). The CDR3 is made up of 18 amino acids. V dropped 4 bases and J dropped 4 bases, with 22 bases sitting between them. The germline V gene encodes CDR1 LNHDA and CDR2 SQIVND (reference sequence). CDR3 residues: CASSKFSGTGSFNEKLFF. CDR3 DNA sequence: TGTGCCAGTAGTAAATTTAGTGGGACCGGTTCTTTTAATGAAAAACTGTTTTTT.

The chain carries TRBV28 and TRBJ1-5; no firm D call. The germline V and J ends were trimmed by 3 bases and 3 bases, with 15 bases remaining between them. Per germline, CDR1 MDHEN and CDR2 SYDVKM. The CDR3 sequence is 16 residues long. CDR3 in amino acids: CASSFSSNRFNQPQHF. The CDR3 nucleotides are TGTGCCAGCAGTTTTTCCTCCAACAGATTCAATCAGCCCCAGCATTTT.

The CDR3 DNA sequence: TGTGCCAGCCAGCGGGGGGCCGATTCCTACGAGCAGTACTTC. Amino acids: CASQRGADSYEQYF. This sequence joins TRBV9 and TRBJ2-7; 9 positions agree with TRBD2. CDR1 and CDR2 from the germline V gene are SGDLS and YYNGEE. The CDR3 runs to 14 residues. Trimming removed 7 bases from V and 1 base from J; junction bases left unmatched: 6. The full variable domain, rest sourced from reference TRBV9 and TRBJ2-7, is DSGVTQTPKHLITATGQRVTLRCSPRSGDLSVYWYQQSLDQGLQFLIQYYNGEERAKGNILERFSAQQFPDLHSELNLSSLELGDSALYFCASQRGADSYEQYFGPGTRLTVT.

The gene calls are TRBV14 and TRBJ1-1; 10 bases match TRBD1. CDR1 and CDR2 (germline): SGHDN, FVKESK. With 6 bases clipped from V and 3 bases from J, the junction kept 4 bases outside the gene matches. This CDR3 comprises 14 residues. This chain's CDR3 is CASRLGTGDTEAFF. DNA for the CDR3: TGTGCCAGCAGGCTTGGGACAGGGGACACTGAAGCTTTCTTT.

The chain carries TRBV4-2 and TRBJ2-3; 8 nucleotides agree with TRBD2. Germline V gene lookup returns CDR1 LGHNA and CDR2 YNFKEQ. The CDR3 is 13 residues long. J lost 5 bases, V lost 9 bases, and 7 bases had no gene match. The CDR3 region has the DNA TGTGCCAGTACGGGGGGGTTGGGAGATACGCAGTATTTT. This encodes CASTGGLGDTQYF.

The rearrangement links TRBV7-2 to TRBJ1-2; D remains ambiguous. With 2 bases removed from V and 3 bases from J, the gap between germline ends came to 7 bases. The CDR3 runs 13 residues. From germline, CDR1 is SGHTA and CDR2 FQGNSA. The CDR3 protein is CASSLPAHYGYTF. DNA of the CDR3: TGTGCCAGCAGCTTACCAGCTCACTATGGCTACACCTTC.

CDR3 DNA sequence: TGCGCCAGCAGCTCCAGCAAGGACGGTAACTATGGCTACACCTTC. Translation: CASSSSKDGNYGYTF. This chain joins TRBV5-1 and TRBJ1-2; no clear D. This CDR3 has 15 amino acids. Germline V gives CDR1 SGHRS, CDR2 YFSETQ. V lost 3 bases to trimming and J lost 1 base, with 13 bases between them.

The genes are TRBV5-4 and TRBJ2-5; 8 nucleotides line up with TRBD2. Trimming took 4 bases from V and 0 from J; bases not matched to a gene: 2. The germline V gene has CDR1 SGHNT and CDR2 YYREEE (reference sequence). This CDR3 has 14 residues. CDR3 sequence (DNA): TGTGCCAGCAGCCCGACTAGCGACCAAGAGACCCAGTACTTC. Its translation is CASSPTSDQETQYF.

The sample holds a few counts of this clone. The rearrangement joins TRBV4-1 to TRBJ2-7, with D tentatively TRBD1 or TRBD2 (6 bases each). The CDR3 spans 14 residues. The V gene lost 2 bases and the J gene lost 2 bases, with 10 bases spanning the gap. Germline CDR1 MGHRA, CDR2 YSYEKL. CDR3: CASSQRRGTYEQYF. In nucleotides, the CDR3 is TGCGCCAGCAGCCAACGGAGGGGGACCTACGAGCAGTACTTC.

In its sample, this clone was seen a few times. The chain employs TRBV19 and TRBJ2-6, with no clear D. The CDR3 consists of 16 residues. Germline V gives CDR1 LNHDA, CDR2 SQIVND (reference sequence). Trimming removed 1 base from V and 2 bases from J, with 9 bases in between. CDR3 sequence: CASSIGLGTGANVLTF. CDR3 bases: TGTGCCAGTAGTATAGGACTGGGAACTGGGGCCAACGTCCTGACTTTC.

J is TRBJ2-1 and V is TRBV28; D is possibly TRBD1 or TRBD2 (5 bases each). This CDR3 has 16 amino acids. The V gene lost 4 bases and the J gene lost 6 bases, with 19 bases spanning the gap. Looked up from germline, CDR1 is MDHEN and CDR2 is SYDVKM. The CDR3 region has the DNA TGTGCCAGCAGTTCGCCTCGGGATGCGCAGGGCAATGAGCAGTTCTTC. Protein sequence: CASSSPRDAQGNEQFF.

Of note for this clone: A junction boundary mismatches the germline segment, possibly from a read error. This chain uses TRBV7-7 with TRBJ1-5; 9 bases agree with TRBD1. The V gene's germline CDR1 is SSHAT and CDR2 FNYEAQ (reference sequence). This CDR3 comprises 18 residues. The CDR3 loop is CASSLGDRDPLCNQPQHF. Written as DNA, the CDR3 is TGTGCTAGCAGCTTAGGGGACAGGGACCCCCTATGCAATCAGCCCCAGCATTTT.

The chain uses TRBV27 and TRBJ2-1; 7 positions match TRBD2. The CDR3 consists of 15 residues. V shed 3 bases and J 7 bases; nucleotides not matched to a gene: 9. The germline gives CDR1 MNHEY, CDR2 SMNVEV (reference sequence). The CDR3 protein is CASSFGGRAVNEQFF. The CDR3 DNA follows: TGTGCCAGCAGTTTTGGAGGGAGGGCCGTGAATGAGCAGTTCTTC.

The CDR3 spells CASSRGQGIYEQYF. CDR3 coding DNA: TGTGCCAGCAGCCGGGGACAGGGGATTTACGAGCAGTACTTC. This sequence joins TRBV6-5 and TRBJ2-7, with 10 bases matching TRBD1. Germline lookup yields CDR1 MNHEY and CDR2 SVGAGI. J was trimmed by 4 bases and V by 6 bases; bases with no gene match: 6. The CDR3 is 14 amino acids.

The chain is built from TRBV15 and TRBJ1-4; the match to TRBD1 covers 7 bases. Germline trimming cut 1 base from V and 7 bases from J; bases unmatched to any gene: 9. CDR3 length: 16 residues. Germline V gene sequence: CDR1 LNHNV, CDR2 YYDKDF (reference sequence). The DNA for the CDR3 is TGTGCCACCAGCAGAGCAACCGGGACAGCTTTTGAAAAACTGTTTTTT. Its protein product is CATSRATGTAFEKLFF.

The chain links TRBV12-2 to TRBJ2-7; the listed D gene, TRBD1, was not tested against the DNA. TRBV12-2 is designated a pseudogene. The CDR3 sequence is 17 residues long. This chain's CDR3 is CASRLGGTGTGAYEQYF. Written as DNA, the CDR3 is TGTGCAAGTCGCTTAGGGGGGACCGGGACAGGGGCCTACGAGCAGTACTTC.

The gene calls are TRBV5-1 and TRBJ1-3; 9 positions match TRBD1. V dropped 0 bases and J dropped 2; count of bases not matched to a gene: 0. CDR3 size: 15 residues. The germline gives CDR1 SGHRS, CDR2 YFSETQ. The CDR3 sequence is CASSLGQGAGNTIYF. The CDR3, as DNA: TGCGCCAGCAGCTTGGGACAGGGGGCTGGAAACACCATATATTTT.

As DNA, the CDR3 is TGTGCCAGCAGGGGGACTAGCGGGGGTTCGGACATTCAGTACTTC. The encoded protein is CASRGTSGGSDIQYF. V and J are TRBV2 and TRBJ2-4; 14 bases map to TRBD2. The ends lost 6 bases at V and 8 bases at J; junction bases unmatched: 6. The CDR3 is 15 amino acids. The germline V gene has CDR1 SNHLY and CDR2 FYNNEI. Full variable domain (remainder filled in from reference TRBV2 and TRBJ2-4): EPEVTQTPSHQVTQMGQEVILRCVPISNHLYFYWYRQILGQKVEFLVSFYNNEISEKSEIFDDQFSVERPDGSNFTLKIRSTKLEDSAMYFCASRGTSGGSDIQYFGAGTRLSVL.